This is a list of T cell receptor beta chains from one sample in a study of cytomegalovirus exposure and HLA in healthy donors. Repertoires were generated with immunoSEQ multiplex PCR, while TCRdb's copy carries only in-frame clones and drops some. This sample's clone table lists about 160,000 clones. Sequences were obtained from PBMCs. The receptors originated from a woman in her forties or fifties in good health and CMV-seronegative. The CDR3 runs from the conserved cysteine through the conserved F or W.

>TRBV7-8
CASTLGGGTNTGELFF
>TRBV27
CASSLAGTYNEQFF
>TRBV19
CASSGTARTGELFF
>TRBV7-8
CASSLAGTGYQPQHF
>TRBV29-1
CSVDMSDSGNTIYF
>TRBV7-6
CASSPGTTRDNEQFF
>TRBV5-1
CASSLGPLSGDTEAFF
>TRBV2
CASSDRDTQYF
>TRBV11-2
CASSFPGRGEAFF
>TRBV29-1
CSGGKGEDTQYF
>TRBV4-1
CASSHLTLSGELFF
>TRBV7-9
CASSPRTALNEKLFF
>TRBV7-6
CASSSAPWLAQETQYF
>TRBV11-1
CASSRNTGELFF
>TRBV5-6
CASSSSDRGGLGYTF